A selection of T cell receptor beta chains follows, all from one sample in a study of blood T cells in healthy people across ages. TCRdb recomputed calls from the 5' RACE reads with MiXCR, one row per CDR3 protein. The table shows hundreds of thousands of distinct CDR3 sequences, with 40% to 60% occurring only once. Sample: blood. The receptor set was obtained from a young man in good health. Each CDR3 is given with its conserved first and last residue. D genes are given only for firm matches. Part of the rows lack a size; the others show once, few, many or a class for expanded clones.

j_call clone_size d_call v_call cdr3_nt cdr3_aa
TRBJ1-5 many - TRBV7-9 TGTGCCAGCAGTTTGGGGGGTCAGCCCCAGCATTTT CASSLGGQPQHF
TRBJ2-1 many TRBD2 TRBV11-2 TGTGCCAGCACCTTGCTCGGGGGGGCCACTGATGAGCAGTTCTTC CASTLLGGATDEQFF
TRBJ1-1 - TRBD1 TRBV10-3 TGTGCCATCAGTCCTACTGGACAGGGGGACACTGAAGCTTTCTTT CAISPTGQGDTEAFF
TRBJ1-6 - - TRBV27 TGTGCCAGCAGTTTTGCGGGGCAGAGTAATTCACCCCTCCACTTT CASSFAGQSNSPLHF
TRBJ1-2 few TRBD1 TRBV20-1 TGCAGTGCTCCCCCCGGACAGGGGGGATCGGGCGGGTATAACTATGGCTACACCTTC CSAPPGQGGSGGYNYGYTF
TRBJ1-4 - - TRBV20-1 TGCAGTGCTAGTCGAGGTCTTGGTGAAAAACTGTTTTTT CSASRGLGEKLFF
TRBJ2-3 few TRBD1 TRBV27 TGTGCCAGCAGCGTCCGGGACAGTCGAACAGATACGCAGTATTTT CASSVRDSRTDTQYF
TRBJ1-2 - - TRBV12-3/TRBV12-4 TGTGCCAGCAGTTTTTGGGCTAACTATGGCTACACCTTC CASSFWANYGYTF
TRBJ1-4 few TRBD1 TRBV7-2 TGTGCCAGCAGCCTTCCCACAGGGGGCAGGGAAAAACTGTTTTTT CASSLPTGGREKLFF
TRBJ2-7 - - TRBV6-6 TGTGCCAGCACCGCGGGACGCTTCACCTACGAGCAGTACTTC CASTAGRFTYEQYF
TRBJ2-7 many - TRBV27 TGTGCCAGCAGTTTCCTGGCCGGAAGTTCCTACGAGCAGTACTTC CASSFLAGSSYEQYF
TRBJ2-7 - - TRBV18 TGTGCCAGCTCACCTACAGCGTACTACGAGCAGTACTTC CASSPTAYYEQYF
TRBJ2-7 - - TRBV12-3/TRBV12-4 TGTGCCAGCAGTTTAGCTCCAGGGGCCAAGGGAGGCGAGCAGTACTTC CASSLAPGAKGGEQYF
TRBJ1-1 once - TRBV4-3 TGCGCCAGCAGCCAAACCCCCTCCGGAGGCACTGAAGCTTTCTTT CASSQTPSGGTEAFF
TRBJ2-3 few TRBD2 TRBV7-2 TGTGCCAGCAGCCGGACGGCGCGGGGGGGCCTCACAGATACGCAGTATTTT CASSRTARGGLTDTQYF
TRBJ2-7 - - TRBV29-1 TGCAGCGTTGAATCCGGGCCCTTCTACGAGCAGTACTTC CSVESGPFYEQYF
TRBJ2-3 few TRBD1 TRBV6-2/TRBV6-3 TGTGCCAGCAGCGACGACGAGGGACAGTTGACAGATACGCAGTATTTT CASSDDEGQLTDTQYF
TRBJ1-6 - - TRBV6-5 TGTGCCAGCAGTTACTCAGCACAGACCCACAATTCACCCCTCCACTTT CASSYSAQTHNSPLHF
TRBJ2-5 - TRBD2 TRBV24-1 TGTGCCACCAGTGATTTCCAGCGGGGGGGAGGTTTGCGGCAAGAGACCCAGTACTTC CATSDFQRGGGLRQETQYF
TRBJ2-7 few - TRBV27 TGTGCCAGCGGTAGACAGGATCAATACGAGCAGTACTTC CASGRQDQYEQYF
TRBJ1-2 few TRBD1 TRBV5-1 TGCGCCAGCAGCTCCCCGACAGGGGGCAACGGCTACACCTTC CASSSPTGGNGYTF
TRBJ1-5 - - TRBV20-1 TGCAGTGCCGGGCGCTCTGGGGGGGGCAATCAGCCCCAGCATTTT CSAGRSGGGNQPQHF
TRBJ2-1 - - TRBV27 TGTGCCAGCAGTAGGGCGGGACTCATAAACAATGAGCAGTTCTTC CASSRAGLINNEQFF
TRBJ2-5 - - TRBV29-1 TGCAGCGTTGAAGAGGGTTGGGAGACCCAGTACTTC CSVEEGWETQYF
TRBJ2-3 - TRBD2 TRBV3-1 TGTGCCAGCAGCCTGGCTAGCGGGGGGGCGACTAGCACAGATACGCAGTATTTT CASSLASGGATSTDTQYF
TRBJ1-1 once - TRBV29-1 TGCAGCGTTGCGTCCGGAACCATGAACACTGAAGCTTTCTTT CSVASGTMNTEAFF
TRBJ2-3 - TRBD2 TRBV11-3 TGTGCCAGCAGTCGAGCCCAAGGCGGGGGGACAGATACGCAGTATTTT CASSRAQGGGTDTQYF
TRBJ2-3 - - TRBV9 TGTGCCAGCAGCTCCCTTCTCCACGCGGGGCCCACAGATACGCAGTATTTT CASSSLLHAGPTDTQYF
TRBJ2-4 many TRBD1 TRBV29-1 TGCAGCGCCATAGGACAGGACAAAAACATTCAGTACTTC CSAIGQDKNIQYF
TRBJ2-2 - TRBD2 TRBV20-1 TGCAGTGCTAGAGATCCAGCGGGGGTAAACACCGGGGAGCTGTTTTTT CSARDPAGVNTGELFF
TRBJ2-1 few TRBD1 TRBV4-1 TGCGCCAGCAGCCAAAGGGACAGGGAGCCCTACAATGAGCAGTTCTTC CASSQRDREPYNEQFF
TRBJ2-3 - TRBD2 TRBV12-3/TRBV12-4 TGTGCCAGCAGTTTAGGCGGGGGGCCTTCAGATACGCAGTATTTT CASSLGGGPSDTQYF
TRBJ2-3 - TRBD2 TRBV20-1 TGCAGTGCTAGACGTCTAGCGGGTATAAACACAGATACGCAGTATTTT CSARRLAGINTDTQYF
TRBJ2-1 - - TRBV30 TGTGCCTGGAGGTATTCTAGGGGTGAGCAGTTCTTC CAWRYSRGEQFF
TRBJ2-2 - TRBD1 TRBV10-3 TGTGCCATCATCAACCGTCCCGGGACAGGGACCGGGGAGCTGTTTTTT CAIINRPGTGTGELFF
TRBJ2-7 - TRBD1 TRBV27 TGTGCCAGCAGACCCCGGACAGGGTCTGACGAGCAGTACTTC CASRPRTGSDEQYF
TRBJ2-1 few - TRBV28 TGTGCCAGCAGTTTAAAGGGCAGGGGCCTGCAGTTCTTC CASSLKGRGLQFF
TRBJ1-4 - TRBD1 TRBV7-9 TGTGCCAGCAGCGCGCCAGGGGGGAGAGAAAAACTGTTTTTT CASSAPGGREKLFF
TRBJ2-1 few - TRBV20-1 TGCAGTGCTCGACCCCTTGCGGGGGCCGCCTACAATGAGCAGTTCTTC CSARPLAGAAYNEQFF
TRBJ2-5 few - TRBV6-1 TGTGCCAGCAGGACAGGTCGACGCCAGTACTTC CASRTGRRQYF
TRBJ2-1 - - TRBV14 TGTGCCAGCAGCCCCCAGCGGGCCTCCTTAGGGGAGCAGTTCTTC CASSPQRASLGEQFF
TRBJ2-5 once - TRBV7-2 TGTGCCGGCAGCCCAAGCGTCCAAGAGACCCAGTACTTC CAGSPSVQETQYF
TRBJ1-1 many - TRBV6-2/TRBV6-3 TGTGCCAGCAGTTGGAAAGAGAACACTGAAGCTTTCTTT CASSWKENTEAFF
TRBJ1-1 few - TRBV9 TGTGCCAGCAGCGTGGACAGGAACACTGAAGCTTTCTTT CASSVDRNTEAFF
TRBJ2-7 - - TRBV6-6 TGTGCCAGCAGTTACTCCCCACAAACGAACGAGCAGTACTTC CASSYSPQTNEQYF
TRBJ1-1 - - TRBV11-3 TGTGCCAGCAGCTTAAGTCTGGGATCTGAAGCTTTCTTT CASSLSLGSEAFF
TRBJ2-7 - TRBD1 TRBV25-1 TGTGCAACAGCGTGGGACAGCTACGAGCAGTACTTC CATAWDSYEQYF
TRBJ2-7 many TRBD1 TRBV7-2 TGTGCCAGCAGCTCGGGGACAGGGGACGAGCAGTACTTC CASSSGTGDEQYF
TRBJ2-5 - TRBD1 TRBV29-1 TGCAGCGTTCGGACAGGGGCAGAGACCCAGTACTTC CSVRTGAETQYF
TRBJ2-1 - - TRBV11-3 TGTGCCAGCAGCTTAGGGGTAGGGGGGGGTAATTACAATGAGCAGTTCTTC CASSLGVGGGNYNEQFF
TRBJ2-1 - TRBD2 TRBV11-1 TGTGCCAGCAGCCAACTACTAGCGGGGGCGGGGAATGAGCAGTTCTTC CASSQLLAGAGNEQFF
TRBJ1-2 - - TRBV3-1 TGCGCCAGCAGCCCAAACTCCGGGACCTATACATATGACTACACCTTC CASSPNSGTYTYDYTF